This T cell receptor beta chain was obtained from a study of T cell responses to AZD1222 COVID-19 vaccine. Across the whole study: Researchers grouped second doses given at about 4 or about 12 weeks into one pool.

The study's findings and limits: With dominance at 160-218 and 743-854, vaccine-associated CD4 TCRs spanned spike. Within unmutated variant regions lay the reported targets of nearly half of spike-specific TCRs. At study baseline, merely a handful of AZD1222 recipients were seropositive.

Turning to this clone: The antigen is undetermined.

Repertoires were generated with immunoSEQ multiplex PCR, while TCRdb's copy carries only in-frame clones and drops some. The sample has 110,000 to 150,000 clones; around nine tenths are singletons. The germline CDR1 and CDR2 sequences are MGHRA and YSYEKL. The V end was cut by 0 bases, the J end by 8 bases, with 16 bases between. The CDR3 consists of 15 residues. Sequencing used peripheral blood, obtained on day 0 of AZD1222 vaccination. The rearrangement joins TRBV4-1 to TRBJ1-2, with D unresolved. The sequence was obtained from an adult in good health. The CDR3 DNA reads as TGCGCCAGCAGCCAAGAGGGCGCGGTAAAGAGAGGCTACACCTTC. Residues: CASSQEGAVKRGYTF.